A selection of T cell receptor beta chains follows, all from one sample in a study of long-term antiretroviral therapy in people with HIV. The repertoire was sequenced with immunoSEQ multiplex PCR; TCRdb's copy has only in-frame clones and lacks some. The profile shows 20,000 to 25,000 clones, 81% of them singletons. The input for sequencing was unsorted PBMCs, taken 1.5 years after starting antiretroviral therapy. The receptors were sampled from a man younger than 45 with HIV. CDR3s include the opening cysteine and the closing phenylalanine or tryptophan. D genes are given only for firm matches. Clone size is not always given. Where it is, it says once, few, many or a class for expanded clones.

TRBV4-3	.	TRBJ1-2	TRBD1	CASSQNTGTGDGYTF	TGCGCCAGCAGCCAAAACACCGGGACAGGGGACGGCTACACCTTC
TRBV6-5	once	TRBJ2-1	TRBD1	CASSKDRVYEQFF	TGTGCCAGCAGTAAGGACAGGGTTTATGAGCAGTTCTTC
TRBV19	few	TRBJ2-7	.	CASGTYEQYF	TGTGCCAGTGGAACCTACGAGCAGTACTTC
TRBV7-2	.	TRBJ1-5	TRBD1	CASSTDRANEPQHF	TGTGCCAGCAGCACCGACAGGGCGAATGAGCCCCAGCATTTT
TRBV5-1	.	TRBJ2-7	.	CASSPPTGNYEQYF	TGCGCCAGCAGCCCGCCGACAGGAAACTACGAGCAGTACTTC
TRBV4-1	once	TRBJ1-1	.	CASSQDHRGNTEAFF	TGCGCCAGCAGCCAAGATCATAGGGGAAACACTGAAGCTTTCTTT
TRBV7-9	.	TRBJ1-2	TRBD1	CASSSRQGPNYGYTF	TGTGCCAGCAGCTCCAGACAGGGCCCTAACTATGGCTACACCTTC
TRBV2	.	TRBJ2-5	.	CASSELGGPTETQYF	TGTGCCAGCAGTGAATTGGGGGGGCCCACAGAGACCCAGTACTTC
TRBV6-5	.	TRBJ2-3	TRBD2	CASRASGSLDTQYF	TGTGCCAGCAGGGCTAGCGGGAGCCTAGATACGCAGTATTTT
TRBV2	.	TRBJ2-7	.	CASSEAGGGLIYEQYF	TGTGCCAGCAGCGAGGCCGGTGGGGGACTCATCTACGAGCAGTACTTC
TRBV28	.	TRBJ2-2	TRBD1	CASSLAGTGGELFF	TGTGCCAGCAGTCTAGCAGGGACAGGGGGGGAGCTGTTTTTT
TRBV5-5	.	TRBJ2-7	TRBD1	CASSFSGGYEQYF	TGTGCCAGCAGCTTTTCAGGGGGCTACGAGCAGTACTTC
TRBV29-1	.	TRBJ2-3	.	CSVESGSQYF	TGCAGCGTTGAAAGCGGGTCGCAGTATTTT
TRBV6-1	.	TRBJ1-2	.	CASSQGDYGYTF	TGTGCCAGCAGCCAGGGCGACTATGGCTACACCTTC
TRBV6-1	once	TRBJ2-7	TRBD1	CASSSDRGAYEQYF	TGTGCCAGCAGTTCAGACAGGGGAGCCTACGAGCAGTACTTC
TRBV5-1	.	TRBJ1-2	TRBD1	CASSSQPGGGDGYTF	TGCGCCAGCAGCTCCCAACCAGGGGGCGGTGATGGCTACACCTTC
TRBV4-2	.	TRBJ2-2	.	CASSPDGGLELFF	TGTGCCAGCAGCCCCGACGGGGGCTTGGAGCTGTTTTTT
TRBV28	once	TRBJ1-4	TRBD1	CASARDSLSATNEKLFF	TGTGCCAGCGCTAGGGACAGCTTATCTGCAACTAATGAAAAACTGTTTTTT
TRBV4-3	.	TRBJ2-7	.	CASSQDFADTVNEQYF	TGCGCCAGCAGCCAGGACTTTGCCGATACGGTGAACGAGCAGTACTTC
TRBV11-2	.	TRBJ2-4	.	CASSLVAENIQYF	TGTGCCAGCAGTCTAGTGGCAGAAAACATTCAGTACTTC
TRBV5-1	.	TRBJ2-5	TRBD2	CASSSSGISETQYF	TGCGCCAGCAGCTCTAGCGGGATAAGCGAGACCCAGTACTTC
TRBV5-5	.	TRBJ2-7	.	CASSLVVGGAYEQYF	TGTGCCAGCAGCTTGGTGGTCGGAGGGGCCTACGAGCAGTACTTC
TRBV2	.	TRBJ1-4	.	CASSEGRESYSEKLFF	TGTGCCAGCAGTGAAGGCAGGGAATCCTATAGTGAAAAACTGTTTTTT
TRBV6-1	.	TRBJ1-5	.	CASSDRTNQPQHF	TGTGCCAGCAGTGACAGGACTAATCAGCCCCAGCATTTT
TRBV15	few	TRBJ1-1	.	CATSRDGDLVGSNTEAFF	TGTGCCACCAGCAGAGATGGGGACCTGGTAGGTTCGAACACTGAAGCTTTCTTT
TRBV9	once	TRBJ2-5	.	CASSKQSTSETQYF	TGTGCCAGCAGCAAACAGTCAACCTCAGAGACCCAGTACTTC
TRBV6-5	.	TRBJ2-4	TRBD1	CASRERTGLIQYF	TGTGCCAGCAGAGAGAGGACAGGCCTGATTCAGTACTTC
TRBV7-9	.	TRBJ2-4	TRBD2	CASSLGERGGCLDIQYF	TGTGCCAGCAGCTTAGGTGAGCGGGGGGGCTGCTTGGACATTCAGTACTTC
TRBV27	.	TRBJ1-1	TRBD1	CASSIRDRGLIGGYAEAFF	TGTGCCAGCAGTATCCGGGACAGGGGGCTTATTGGAGGGTACGCTGAAGCTTTCTTT
TRBV27	.	TRBJ2-3	TRBD2	CASSFTAGRVSTDTQYF	TGTGCCAGCAGTTTTACAGCCGGGAGGGTTAGCACAGATACGCAGTATTTT
TRBV5-8	.	TRBJ2-1	TRBD2	CASSWVGLQYNEQFF	TGTGCCAGCAGCTGGGTGGGACTACAATACAATGAGCAGTTCTTC
TRBV6-6	.	TRBJ1-2	.	CASGVGYGYTF	TGTGCCAGCGGCGTGGGCTATGGCTACACCTTC
TRBV19	once	TRBJ2-7	.	CASGVSGEENYEQYF	TGTGCCAGTGGTGTAAGTGGTGAAGAAAACTACGAGCAGTACTTC
TRBV10-3	.	TRBJ2-3	TRBD2	CAIRSGLAGVGDTQYF	TGTGCCATCAGATCGGGACTAGCGGGGGTGGGAGATACGCAGTATTTT
TRBV5-1	once	TRBJ2-7	.	CASSWGTGVDEQYF	TGCGCCAGCAGCTGGGGGACGGGCGTCGACGAGCAGTACTTC